This T cell receptor (beta chain) was found in a study of CD8 T cells in ankylosing spondylitis. This CDR3 region has 15 residues. The germline V gene encodes CDR1 DFQATT and CDR2 SNEGSKA (reference sequence). V dropped 3 bases and J dropped 0 bases, with 11 bases sitting between them. In its sample, this clonotype was seen a few times. Its antigen is still unknown. Whole-study results and caveats: Among TCR beta sequences, a motif of eight highly homologous variants appeared characteristic of ankylosing spondylitis blood.

TCRdb itself ran the 5' RACE reads through MiXCR, one entry per CDR3 protein. Of around 770,000 distinct CDR3 sequences listed, 10% to 15% are singletons. This receptor was obtained from a male donor with ankylosing spondylitis. The chain recombines TRBV20-1 with TRBJ1-4; D remains ambiguous. Sequenced input: blood, either unsorted or a sorted T cell fraction (not recorded which). For the CDR3, the DNA is TGCAGTGCTAGTGACTCGGGCTCAACTAATGAAAAACTGTTTTTT. This translates into CSASDSGSTNEKLFF.